These 2 T cell receptor beta chains originate from one sample sequenced in a study of preoperative IRX-2 immunotherapy in early breast cancer. Regarding treatment: preoperative locoregional IRX-2 cytokine immunotherapy. TCRdb's copy holds only in-frame clones and misses some; the assay was immunoSEQ multiplex PCR. The sample lists tens of thousands of clones; nearly 90% were seen once. The sequences come from tumor tissue, collected after IRX-2 immunotherapy. These receptors were taken from a human donor with breast cancer.

This sequence joins TRBV7-4 and TRBJ1-1; no clear D. The CDR3 extends over 14 amino acids. Germline lookup yields CDR1 SGHVT and CDR2 SQSDAQ. Trimming left V 4 bases short and J 0 bases short, with 9 bases between. CDR3: CASSSDSLNTEAFF. The CDR3, as DNA: TGTGCCAGCAGCTCAGACTCCCTGAACACTGAAGCTTTCTTT.

In this sample, this clone turned up once. The CDR3 sequence: CASSREAGGNEQFF. In DNA form, the CDR3 reads TGTGCCAGCAGTAGGGAAGCGGGAGGCAATGAGCAGTTCTTC. This rearrangement joins TRBV6-8 to TRBJ2-1; 9 nucleotides align to TRBD2. This CDR3 comprises 14 residues. The V gene end was trimmed by 5 bases and the J gene end by 6 bases; junction bases not matched to a gene: 5. CDR1 and CDR2 (germline): MNHGY, SAAAGT.